This T cell receptor beta chain was recorded in a study of Ad26.COV2.S vaccination and SARS-CoV-2 variants. Study-level background: As a participant in COV1001, the donor was in the Ad26.COV2.S trial arm. Dosing was one shot or two shots 56 days apart.

This clone occurred once. What it binds is not known. Profiling relied on immunoSEQ multiplex PCR, and the TCRdb table lists in-frame clones only, not all of them. Here the sample spans about half a million clones, about 89% being singletons. Findings and limits, study-wide: Vaccinees showed greater spike-specific TCR breadth than placebo recipients.

V was clipped by 1 base and J by 7 bases, with 16 bases between them. Germline V gene lookup returns CDR1 SGHTA and CDR2 FQGNSA. CDR3 length: 15 amino acids. Treatment here: approximately 18 received Ad26.COV2.S at low or high dose, single or two shots; five or six received placebo; per-sample allocation not given. Sampling was performed 63 days after the first vaccine or placebo injection. The donor's status was that of an adult aged 18-55 years in Boston. The rearrangement links TRBV7-2 to TRBJ1-1; D might be TRBD1 (6 bases). This material consisted of peripheral blood, taken in a trial of Ad26.COV2.S vaccine versus placebo. The clonotype originates from a person aged 18 to 65 who received the Ad26.COV2.S COVID-19 vaccine or a placebo. CDR3 residues: CASSLEWGARDEAFF. In DNA form, the CDR3 reads TGTGCCAGCAGCTTAGAGTGGGGGGCGCGGGATGAAGCTTTCTTT.